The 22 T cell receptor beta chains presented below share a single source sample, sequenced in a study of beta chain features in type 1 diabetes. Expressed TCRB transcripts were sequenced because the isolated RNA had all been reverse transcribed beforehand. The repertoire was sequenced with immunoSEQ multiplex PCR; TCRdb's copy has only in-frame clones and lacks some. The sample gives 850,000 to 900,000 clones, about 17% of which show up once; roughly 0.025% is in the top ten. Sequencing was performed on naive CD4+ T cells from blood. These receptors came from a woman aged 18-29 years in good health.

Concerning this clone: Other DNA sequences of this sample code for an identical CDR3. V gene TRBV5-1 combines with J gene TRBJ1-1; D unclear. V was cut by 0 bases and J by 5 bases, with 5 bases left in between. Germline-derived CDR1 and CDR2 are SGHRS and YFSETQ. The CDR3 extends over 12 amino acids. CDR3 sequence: CASSLVGTEAFF. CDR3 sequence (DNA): TGCGCCAGCAGCTTGGTGGGGACTGAAGCTTTCTTT.

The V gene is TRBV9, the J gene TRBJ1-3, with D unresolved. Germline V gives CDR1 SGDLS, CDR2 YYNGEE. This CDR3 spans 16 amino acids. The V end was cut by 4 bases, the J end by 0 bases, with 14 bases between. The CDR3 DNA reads TGTGCCAGCAGCATCCGAGAACGAGACTCTGGAAACACCATATATTTT. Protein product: CASSIRERDSGNTIYF.

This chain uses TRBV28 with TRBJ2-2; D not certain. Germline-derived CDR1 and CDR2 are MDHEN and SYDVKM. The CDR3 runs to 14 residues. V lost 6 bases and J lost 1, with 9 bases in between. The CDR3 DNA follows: TGTGCCAGCAGGCCGGGTAGGAACACCGGGGAGCTGTTTTTT. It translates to CASRPGRNTGELFF.

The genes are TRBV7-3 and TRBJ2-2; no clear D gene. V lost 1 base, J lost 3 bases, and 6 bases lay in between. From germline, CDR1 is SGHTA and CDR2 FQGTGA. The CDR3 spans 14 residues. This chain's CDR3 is CASSLRRDTGELFF. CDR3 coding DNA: TGTGCCAGCAGCTTAAGGCGCGACACCGGGGAGCTGTTTTTT. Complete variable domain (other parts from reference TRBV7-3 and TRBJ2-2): GAGVSQTPSNKVTEKGKYVELRCDPISGHTALYWYRQSLGQGPEFLIYFQGTGAADDSGLPNDRFFAVRPEGSVSTLKIQRTERGDSAVYLCASSLRRDTGELFFGEGSRLTVL.

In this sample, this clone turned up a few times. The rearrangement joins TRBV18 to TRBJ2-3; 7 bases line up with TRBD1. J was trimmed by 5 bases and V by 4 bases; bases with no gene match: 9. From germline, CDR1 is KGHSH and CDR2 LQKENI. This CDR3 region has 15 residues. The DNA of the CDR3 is TGTGCCAGCTCACAGTACACAGGGGTGGAAGATACGCAGTATTTT. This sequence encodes CASSQYTGVEDTQYF.

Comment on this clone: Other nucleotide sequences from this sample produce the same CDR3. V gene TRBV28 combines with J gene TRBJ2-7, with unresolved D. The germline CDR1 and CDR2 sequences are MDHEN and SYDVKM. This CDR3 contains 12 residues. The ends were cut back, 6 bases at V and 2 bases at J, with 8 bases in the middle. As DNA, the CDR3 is TGTGCCAGCAGCCTAGTGACCTACGAGCAGTACTTC. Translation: CASSLVTYEQYF. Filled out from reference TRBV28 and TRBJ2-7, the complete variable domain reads DVKVTQSSRYLVKRTGEKVFLECVQDMDHENMFWYRQDPGLGLRLIYFSYDVKMKEKGDIPEGYSVSREKKERFSLILESASTNQTSMYLCASSLVTYEQYFGPGTRLTVT.

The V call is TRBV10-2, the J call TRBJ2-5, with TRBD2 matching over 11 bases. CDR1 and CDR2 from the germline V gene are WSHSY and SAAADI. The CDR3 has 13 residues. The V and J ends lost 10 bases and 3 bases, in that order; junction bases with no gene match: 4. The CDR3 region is CATQLAGEETQYF. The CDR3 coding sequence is TGCGCCACCCAACTAGCGGGAGAAGAGACCCAGTACTTC.

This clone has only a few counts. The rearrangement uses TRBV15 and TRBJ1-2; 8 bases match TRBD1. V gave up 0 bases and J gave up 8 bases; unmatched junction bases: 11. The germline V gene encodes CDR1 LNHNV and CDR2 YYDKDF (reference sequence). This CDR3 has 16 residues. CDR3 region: CATSRDSPTGVTGYTF. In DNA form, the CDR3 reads TGTGCCACCAGCAGAGATTCCCCGACAGGGGTAACCGGCTACACCTTC.

As DNA, the CDR3 is TGTGCCAGCAGTTTAGACTGGGACTATGGCTACACCTTC. It codes for CASSLDWDYGYTF. The chain has TRBV28 and TRBJ1-2; D gene unclear. The CDR3 loop spans 13 amino acids. V dropped 2 bases and J dropped 3 bases, with 7 bases sitting between them. Germline CDR1 reads MDHEN; CDR2 reads SYDVKM.

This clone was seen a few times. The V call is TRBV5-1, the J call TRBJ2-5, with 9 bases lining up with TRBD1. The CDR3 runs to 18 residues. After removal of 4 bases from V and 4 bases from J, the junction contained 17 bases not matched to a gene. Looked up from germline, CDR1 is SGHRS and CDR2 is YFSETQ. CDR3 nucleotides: TGCGCCAGCAGCATAACCTTCTCGACTGGGACAGGGAGAGAGACCCAGTACTTC. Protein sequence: CASSITFSTGTGRETQYF.

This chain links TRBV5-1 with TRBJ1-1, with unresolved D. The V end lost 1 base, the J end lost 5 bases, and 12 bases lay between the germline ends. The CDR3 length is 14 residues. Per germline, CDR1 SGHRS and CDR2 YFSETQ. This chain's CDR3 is CASSLLKKGTEAFF. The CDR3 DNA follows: TGCGCCAGCAGCTTGTTAAAGAAGGGTACTGAAGCTTTCTTT. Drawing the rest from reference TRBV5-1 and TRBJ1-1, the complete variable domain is KAGVTQTPRYLIKTRGQQVTLSCSPISGHRSVSWYQQTPGQGLQFLFEYFSETQRNKGNFPGRFSGRQFSNSRSEMNVSTLELGDSALYLCASSLLKKGTEAFFGQGTRLTVV.

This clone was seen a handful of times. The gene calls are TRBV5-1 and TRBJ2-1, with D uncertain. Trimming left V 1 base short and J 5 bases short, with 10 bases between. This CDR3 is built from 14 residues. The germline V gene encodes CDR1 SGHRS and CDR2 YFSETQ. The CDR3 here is CASSLTSSHNEQFF. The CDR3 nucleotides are TGCGCCAGCAGCTTGACATCTAGTCACAATGAGCAGTTCTTC.

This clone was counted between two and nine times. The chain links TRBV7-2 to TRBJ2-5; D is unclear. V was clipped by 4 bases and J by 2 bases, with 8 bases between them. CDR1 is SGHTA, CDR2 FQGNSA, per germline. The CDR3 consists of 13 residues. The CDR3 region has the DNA TGTGCCAGCAGCTATTGGGGTCAAGAGACCCAGTACTTC. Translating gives CASSYWGQETQYF.

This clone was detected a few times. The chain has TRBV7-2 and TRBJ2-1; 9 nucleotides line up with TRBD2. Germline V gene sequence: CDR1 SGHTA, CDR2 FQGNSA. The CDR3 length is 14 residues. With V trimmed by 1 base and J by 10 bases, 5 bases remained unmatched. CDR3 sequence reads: CASSLGAGGSEQFF. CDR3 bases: TGTGCCAGCAGCTTAGGAGCGGGAGGATCAGAGCAGTTCTTC. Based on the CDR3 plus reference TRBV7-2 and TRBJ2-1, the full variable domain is GAGVSQSPSNKVTEKGKDVELRCDPISGHTALYWYRQSLGQGLEFLIYFQGNSAPDKSGLPSDRFSAERTGGSVSTLTIQRTQQEDSAVYLCASSLGAGGSEQFFGPGTRLTVL.

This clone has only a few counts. CDR3 coding DNA: TGTGCCAGCAGATCTAGGTCGATGAAAGAGAACTATGGCTACACCTTC. Protein product: CASRSRSMKENYGYTF. The chain joins TRBV7-9 to TRBJ1-2; D remains unclear. This CDR3 is 16 amino acids long. V lost 6 bases and J lost 2, with 19 bases in between. Germline CDR1 reads SEHNR; CDR2 reads FQNEAQ (reference sequence).

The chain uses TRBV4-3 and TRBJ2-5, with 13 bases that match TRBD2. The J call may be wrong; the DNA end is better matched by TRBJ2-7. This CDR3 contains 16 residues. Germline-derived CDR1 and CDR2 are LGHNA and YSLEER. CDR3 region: CASSGLGTSGAYEQYF. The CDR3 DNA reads TGCGCCAGCAGCGGTCTGGGGACTAGCGGGGCCTACGAGCAGTACTTC.

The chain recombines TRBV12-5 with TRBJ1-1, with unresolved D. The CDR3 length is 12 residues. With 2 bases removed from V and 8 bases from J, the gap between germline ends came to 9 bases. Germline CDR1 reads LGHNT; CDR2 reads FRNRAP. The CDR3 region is CASGLTDGEAFF. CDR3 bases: TGTGCTAGTGGTTTGACTGACGGGGAAGCTTTCTTT.

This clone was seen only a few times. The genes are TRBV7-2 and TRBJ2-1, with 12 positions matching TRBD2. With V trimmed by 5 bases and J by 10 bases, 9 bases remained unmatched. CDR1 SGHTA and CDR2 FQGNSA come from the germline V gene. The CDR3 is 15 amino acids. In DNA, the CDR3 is TGTGCCAGCAGCCCTCTAGCGGGAGGGCCGGTGGAGCAGTTCTTC. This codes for CASSPLAGGPVEQFF.

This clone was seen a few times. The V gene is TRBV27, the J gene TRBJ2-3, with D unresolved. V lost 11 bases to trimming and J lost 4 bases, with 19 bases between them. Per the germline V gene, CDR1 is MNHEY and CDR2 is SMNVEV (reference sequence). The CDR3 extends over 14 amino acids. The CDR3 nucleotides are TGTGCCCCCAGTACCCGCATGAGCGCAGATACGCAGTATTTT. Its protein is CAPSTRMSADTQYF.

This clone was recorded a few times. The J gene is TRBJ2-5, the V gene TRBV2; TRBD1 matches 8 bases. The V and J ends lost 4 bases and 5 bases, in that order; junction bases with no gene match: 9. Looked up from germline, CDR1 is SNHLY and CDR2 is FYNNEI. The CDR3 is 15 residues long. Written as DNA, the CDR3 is TGTGCCAGCAGTGTTCAGGGACAGGTGCATGAGACCCAGTACTTC. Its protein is CASSVQGQVHETQYF.

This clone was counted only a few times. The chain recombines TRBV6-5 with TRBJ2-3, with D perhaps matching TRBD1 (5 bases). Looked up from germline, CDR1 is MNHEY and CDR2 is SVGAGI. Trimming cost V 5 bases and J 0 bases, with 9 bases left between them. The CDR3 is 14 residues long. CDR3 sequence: CASSSRDSTDTQYF. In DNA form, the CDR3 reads TGTGCCAGCAGTAGCAGGGATAGCACAGATACGCAGTATTTT.

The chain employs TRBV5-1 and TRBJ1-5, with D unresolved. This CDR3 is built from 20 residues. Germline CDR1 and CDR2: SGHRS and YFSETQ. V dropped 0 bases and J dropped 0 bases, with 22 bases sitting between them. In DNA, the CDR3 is TGCGCCAGCAGCTTGGCTATGTTCCCGGACGGTACCTATAGCAATCAGCCCCAGCATTTT. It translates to CASSLAMFPDGTYSNQPQHF.